This entry is about one T cell receptor (beta chain). Its antigen is unknown. The V end was cut by 2 bases, the J end by 9 bases, with 19 bases between. Germline V gene data show CDR1 as MNHNY and CDR2 as SVGAGI (reference sequence). This CDR3 is built from 15 residues. The data were obtained in a study of T cell clones after liver transplantation. Looking at the study overall: Without induction therapy, subjects received standard immunosuppression until 12-24 months post-transplant. At least one year of complete immunosuppression withdrawal without enzymes over twice normal defined tolerance. Points from the study as a whole: Rather than being deleted, graft donor-reactive T cells may have moved into the graft.

Clones were sequenced by immunoSEQ multiplex PCR, and TCRdb holds only the in-frame ones, with some missing. The sample includes about 85,000 clones, over 80% of them seen just once. Material: CD4+ T cells from blood, obtained around 45 months after liver transplant. The source of this sequence is a human patient who received a liver transplant. Some T cells may arise from the graft donor. This chain connects TRBV6-6 to TRBJ1-1; tentatively, D is TRBD1 (5 bases). The CDR3 region has the DNA TGTGCCAGCAGTTACCTTGGGGGAAGAGGTCTACAAGCTTTCTTT. Translating gives CASSYLGGRGLQAFF.